The present T cell receptor (beta chain) was sequenced within a study of T cells after posttransplantation cyclophosphamide. Study-wide results and caveats: TRB overlap between skin or GI tissue T cells and blood was limited. Later blood repertoires were often dominated by clones from the donor CD8+ memory compartment. TRB clonality was highly associated with recipient CMV seropositivity and reactivation.

V trimming: 0 bases; J trimming: 5 bases; junction bases outside the gene matches: 5. Germline lookup yields CDR1 MNHEY and CDR2 SVGAGI. The CDR3 sequence is 16 residues long. Notes on this clone: Its antigen remains unknown.

Data came from immunoSEQ multiplex PCR; TCRdb stores just in-frame clones and leaves some out. The data show approximately 32,000 clones, with about 90% seen just once and just under 15% held by the top ten. The receptor's source is a middle-aged woman with a blood cancer, CMV-positive, and with a related stem cell donor. The sample comprised PBMCs. The chain couples TRBV6-5 to TRBJ2-2; 8 bases match TRBD2. DNA for the CDR3: TGTGCCAGCAGTTACTCTCGGGGGGGCAATACCGGGGAGCTGTTTTTT. It encodes CASSYSRGGNTGELFF.